These T cell receptor beta chains were read from a single sample in a study of PD-L1 blockade in urothelial cancer. Measured with immunoSEQ multiplex PCR; TCRdb has only the in-frame clones, and not every one. The data hold roughly 77,000 clones, with around 84% observed a single time. Sequenced material: PBMCs, taken around atezolizumab (anti-PD-L1) treatment. The origin of the receptors is a woman between 65 and 79 years old with urothelial cancer. Each CDR3 is given with its conserved first and last residue. The order of the fields is CDR3 protein, CDR3 DNA, clone size, V gene, J gene, D gene. A D gene is named only where the DNA matches it firmly. Size tells how often a clone was seen (once, few, many) or the class of an expanded clone, and some rows leave it out.

CASSERYQETQYF	TGTGCCAGCAGTGAACGGTACCAAGAGACCCAGTACTTC	few	TRBV6-1	TRBJ2-5	NA
CASSLQGSYEQYF	TGTGCCAGCAGCCTCCAGGGCTCCTACGAGCAGTACTTC	NA	TRBV5-5	TRBJ2-7	NA
CASSIPRRAGEQETQYF	TGTGCCAGTAGTATCCCAAGAAGAGCGGGGGAGCAAGAGACCCAGTACTTC	NA	TRBV19	TRBJ2-5	TRBD2
CASSNRDRPIEQYF	TGTGCCAGCAGCAACCGGGACAGACCTATCGAGCAGTACTTC	few	TRBV7-9	TRBJ2-7	TRBD1
CASSLGTGPDTQYF	TGCGCCAGCAGCTTGGGGACAGGGCCAGATACGCAGTATTTT	NA	TRBV5-1	TRBJ2-3	TRBD1
CASSLLGLGINEKLFF	TGTGCCAGCAGTTTATTAGGTCTCGGGATAAATGAAAAACTGTTTTTT	once	TRBV27	TRBJ1-4	NA
CASSLGLQGADTQYF	TGTGCCAGCAGCTTAGGTTTGCAGGGTGCAGATACGCAGTATTTT	medium-sized	TRBV7-9	TRBJ2-3	NA
CASSLPASDPSSYEQYF	TGTGCCAGCAGTTTACCCGCTAGCGATCCCAGCTCCTACGAGCAGTACTTC	NA	TRBV28	TRBJ2-7	NA
CASRGTGDVGQPQHF	TGTGCCAGTAGGGGGACAGGGGACGTGGGGCAGCCCCAGCATTTT	NA	TRBV19	TRBJ1-5	TRBD1
CAISDASVEQYF	TGTGCCATCAGTGACGCCTCGGTTGAGCAGTACTTC	NA	TRBV10-3	TRBJ2-7	NA
CASSEGAEQFF	TGTGCCAGCAGTGAGGGGGCTGAGCAGTTCTTC	NA	TRBV6-1	TRBJ2-1	NA
CASSLDMWEGRNEQFF	TGTGCCAGCAGCTTGGATATGTGGGAGGGCCGCAATGAGCAGTTCTTC	NA	TRBV5-4	TRBJ2-1	TRBD2
CASSEGLAGIYEQYF	TGTGCCAGCAGCGAGGGACTAGCGGGTATATACGAGCAGTACTTC	NA	TRBV9	TRBJ2-7	TRBD2
CASSLSQGANHSPLHF	TGTGCCAGCAGCTTGAGTCAGGGGGCAAATCATTCACCCCTCCACTTT	NA	TRBV5-4	TRBJ1-6	TRBD1
CASSQKGMPHMKTGWDNEQFF	TGCGCCAGCAGCCAAAAGGGGATGCCCCACATGAAGACAGGGTGGGACAATGAGCAGTTCTTC	NA	TRBV4-3	TRBJ2-1	TRBD1
CASSNPSSGGADTQYF	TGTGCCAGCAGCAACCCGTCTAGCGGGGGGGCAGATACGCAGTATTTT	NA	TRBV11-2	TRBJ2-3	TRBD2
CASSPSGTDTQYF	TGTGCCAGCAGCCCGTCGGGCACAGATACGCAGTATTTT	NA	TRBV7-2	TRBJ2-3	NA
CASSLDRNTEAFF	TGCGCCAGCAGCTTGGACAGGAACACTGAAGCTTTCTTT	NA	TRBV5-1	TRBJ1-1	NA
CASRGTSGNTDTQYF	TGTGCCAGCAGGGGGACTAGCGGAAACACAGATACGCAGTATTTT	NA	TRBV2	TRBJ2-3	TRBD2
CASSFYQTVNYGYTF	TGTGCCAGCAGCTTCTATCAGACAGTCAACTATGGCTACACCTTC	NA	TRBV7-9	TRBJ1-2	NA
CASSEAQGGNEKLFF	TGTGCCAGCAGTGAAGCCCAGGGCGGAAATGAAAAACTGTTTTTT	NA	TRBV2	TRBJ1-4	NA
CASSLVVGQEQFF	TGTGCCAGCAGCTTAGTTGTCGGACAGGAGCAGTTCTTC	once	TRBV11-2	TRBJ2-1	NA
CASKGAGRVGNQPQHF	TGCGCCAGCAAGGGAGCAGGGAGGGTGGGCAATCAGCCCCAGCATTTT	few	TRBV10-2	TRBJ1-5	NA
CASSLFLIGQRGGEQYF	TGTGCCAGCAGCTTATTCCTCATTGGGCAGCGGGGAGGGGAGCAGTACTTC	NA	TRBV7-9	TRBJ2-7	TRBD2
CASNRGRDTQYF	TGTGCCAGCAACAGGGGGAGGGATACGCAGTATTTT	NA	TRBV28	TRBJ2-3	TRBD1
CASSLGQGSYNEQFF	TGTGCCAGCAGCTTGGGACAGGGCTCCTACAATGAGCAGTTCTTC	NA	TRBV5-4	TRBJ2-1	TRBD1
CASSDNSNTEAFF	TGTGCCAGCAGTGACAACTCGAACACTGAAGCTTTCTTT	NA	TRBV2	TRBJ1-1	NA
CASSLNLGNTIYF	TGTGCCAGCAGCTTAAATCTTGGAAACACCATATATTTT	NA	TRBV7-9	TRBJ1-3	NA
CASSGDYQETQYF	TGTGCCAGCAGTGGGGACTACCAAGAGACCCAGTACTTC	NA	TRBV2	TRBJ2-5	NA
CAWSLRLPLTGELFF	TGTGCCTGGAGTCTCCGACTACCCCTAACCGGGGAGCTGTTTTTT	once	TRBV30	TRBJ2-2	NA
CATSRDLGLAGGPVDYNEQFF	TGTGCCACCAGCAGAGATCTGGGACTAGCGGGAGGGCCGGTCGACTACAATGAGCAGTTCTTC	once	TRBV15	TRBJ2-1	TRBD2
CASSSRTGRMETQYF	TGTGCCAGCAGCTCCCGGACAGGGAGGATGGAGACCCAGTACTTC	NA	TRBV7-7	TRBJ2-5	TRBD1
CASSLDLWTSGRSSTGELFF	TGTGCCAGCAGTTTAGACTTATGGACTAGCGGGAGGTCCAGTACCGGGGAGCTGTTTTTT	NA	TRBV28	TRBJ2-2	TRBD2
CASTGTNDQPQHF	TGTGCCAGCACCGGGACAAACGATCAGCCCCAGCATTTT	NA	TRBV2	TRBJ1-5	NA
CASSQGRQSGPYNEQFF	TGCGCCAGCAGCCAAGGCCGACAGTCAGGCCCCTACAATGAGCAGTTCTTC	NA	TRBV4-1	TRBJ2-1	NA
CASRMTSGNYEQYF	TGTGCCAGCAGGATGACTAGCGGGAACTACGAGCAGTACTTC	NA	TRBV2	TRBJ2-7	TRBD2
CASRPAGMNYGYTF	TGTGCCAGCAGGCCCGCGGGGATGAACTATGGCTACACCTTC	NA	TRBV28	TRBJ1-2	NA
CASSLSTVNTEAFF	TGCGCCAGCAGCCTCTCGACTGTGAACACTGAAGCTTTCTTT	few	TRBV4-1	TRBJ1-1	NA
CAINDRDYGYTF	TGTGCCATCAACGACAGGGACTATGGCTACACCTTC	once	TRBV28	TRBJ1-2	TRBD1
CASSLSGTVLNEKLFF	TGCGCCAGCAGCTTGTCTGGGACAGTTCTTAATGAAAAACTGTTTTTT	once	TRBV5-1	TRBJ1-4	TRBD1
CASSREDRDRVHEQYF	TGTGCCAGCAGTCGCGAGGACCGGGACAGGGTACACGAGCAGTACTTC	NA	TRBV7-7	TRBJ2-7	TRBD1
CSGSGSTQYF	TGCAGCGGGTCGGGGAGTACGCAGTATTTT	NA	TRBV20-1	TRBJ2-3	NA
CASSQDPTATYGYTF	TGCGCCAGCAGCCAAGATCCGACAGCTACCTATGGCTACACCTTC	few	TRBV4-1	TRBJ1-2	NA
CASSEPSGNHQETQYF	TGTGCCAGCAGCGAACCTAGCGGGAACCACCAAGAGACCCAGTACTTC	NA	TRBV7-9	TRBJ2-5	TRBD2
CASSFRQGIQETQYF	TGTGCCAGCAGCTTTAGACAGGGGATACAAGAGACCCAGTACTTC	NA	TRBV5-4	TRBJ2-5	TRBD1
CASSLEAGSYEQYF	TGTGCCAGCAGCTTAGAGGCAGGGTCCTACGAGCAGTACTTC	NA	TRBV7-8	TRBJ2-7	NA
CASSRTGRNEKLFF	TGCGCCAGCAGCAGGACAGGGCGGAATGAAAAACTGTTTTTT	NA	TRBV5-1	TRBJ1-4	TRBD1
CASSSSGREEEKLFF	TGTGCCAGCAGTTCGTCGGGCAGGGAGGAAGAAAAACTGTTTTTT	NA	TRBV27	TRBJ1-4	NA
CASSLTSGGIYNEQFF	TGTGCCAGCAGCCTGACTAGCGGGGGGATCTACAATGAGCAGTTCTTC	NA	TRBV5-6	TRBJ2-1	TRBD2
CASSSRAGSSYEQYF	TGTGCCAGCAGTTCCCGGGCGGGGAGCTCCTACGAGCAGTACTTC	NA	TRBV27	TRBJ2-7	NA
CASSPYHRDDEQYF	TGTGCCAGCAGTCCTTATCACAGGGACGACGAGCAGTACTTC	NA	TRBV6-5	TRBJ2-7	NA
CASKRREAYNEQFF	TGTGCCAGCAAACGGCGGGAGGCCTACAATGAGCAGTTCTTC	NA	TRBV6-1	TRBJ2-1	TRBD2
CASSVPGIETQYF	TGTGCCAGCAGCGTACCGGGGATCGAGACCCAGTACTTC	NA	TRBV9	TRBJ2-5	NA
CASTLAGVHEQYF	TGTGCCAGCACACTAGCGGGAGTACACGAGCAGTACTTC	NA	TRBV6-6	TRBJ2-7	TRBD2
CASSYPGGPNLNEQFF	TGTGCCAGCAGCTACCCAGGAGGGCCTAATCTCAATGAGCAGTTCTTC	NA	TRBV7-9	TRBJ2-1	NA
CALGGTGNTGELFF	TGTGCCCTGGGGGGGACAGGGAACACCGGGGAGCTGTTTTTT	once	TRBV30	TRBJ2-2	NA
CAISDHRNRALQELFF	TGTGCCATCAGTGACCACCGGAACAGGGCCTTACAGGAGCTGTTTTTT	NA	TRBV10-3	TRBJ2-2	NA
CASSQDHPSAGGTDTQYF	TGCGCCAGCAGCCAAGACCACCCATCCGCGGGGGGCACAGATACGCAGTATTTT	few	TRBV4-3	TRBJ2-3	TRBD2
CASSVTRTSVNNEQFF	TGTGCCAGCAGTGTAACTCGGACTAGCGTAAACAATGAGCAGTTCTTC	NA	TRBV2	TRBJ2-1	TRBD2
CASSQTGALKLFF	TGTGCCAGCAGTCAGACAGGGGCCCTAAAACTGTTTTTT	once	TRBV6-5	TRBJ1-4	TRBD1